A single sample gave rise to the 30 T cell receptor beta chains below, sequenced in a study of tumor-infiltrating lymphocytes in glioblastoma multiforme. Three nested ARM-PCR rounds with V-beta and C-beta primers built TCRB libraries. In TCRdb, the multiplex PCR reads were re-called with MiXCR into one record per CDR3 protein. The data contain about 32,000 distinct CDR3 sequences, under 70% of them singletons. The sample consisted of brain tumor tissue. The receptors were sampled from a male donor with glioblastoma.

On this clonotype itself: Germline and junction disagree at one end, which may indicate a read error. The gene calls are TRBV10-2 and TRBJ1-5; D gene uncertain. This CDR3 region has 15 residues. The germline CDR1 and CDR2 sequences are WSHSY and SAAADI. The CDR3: CASSPLATWDQLQHF. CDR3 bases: TGCGCCAGCAGTCCCTTGGCGACATGGGATCAGCTCCAGCATTTT.

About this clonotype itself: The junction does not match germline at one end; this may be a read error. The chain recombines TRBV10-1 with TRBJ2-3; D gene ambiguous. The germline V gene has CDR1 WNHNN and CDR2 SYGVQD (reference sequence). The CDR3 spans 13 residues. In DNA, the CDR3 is TGCGCCGGCAGTAAAACTATTCGGAACACGCAGTATTTT. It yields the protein CAGSKTIRNTQYF.

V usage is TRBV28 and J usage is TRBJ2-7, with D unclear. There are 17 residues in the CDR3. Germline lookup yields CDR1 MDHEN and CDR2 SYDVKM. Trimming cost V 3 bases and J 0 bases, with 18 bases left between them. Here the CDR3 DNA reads TGTGCCAGCAGTTTTAGCCGAGGCAGCTCAAGCTCCTACGAGCAGTACTTC. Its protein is CASSFSRGSSSSYEQYF.

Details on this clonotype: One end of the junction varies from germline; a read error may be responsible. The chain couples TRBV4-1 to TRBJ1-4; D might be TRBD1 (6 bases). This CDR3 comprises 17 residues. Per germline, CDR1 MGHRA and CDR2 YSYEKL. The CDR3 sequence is CASSQEGGALGNENLFF. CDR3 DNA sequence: TGCGCCAGCAGCCAAGAGGGGGGCGCATTGGGTAATGAAAATCTGTTTTTT.

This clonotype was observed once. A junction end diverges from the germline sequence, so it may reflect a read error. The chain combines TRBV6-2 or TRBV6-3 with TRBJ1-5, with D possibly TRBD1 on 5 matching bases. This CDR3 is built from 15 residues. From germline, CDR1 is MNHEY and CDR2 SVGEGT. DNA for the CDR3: TGTGCCAGCAGTCCCCAAGGGGTGTGCGATCAGCCCCAGCTTTTT. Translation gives CASSPQGVCDQPQLF.

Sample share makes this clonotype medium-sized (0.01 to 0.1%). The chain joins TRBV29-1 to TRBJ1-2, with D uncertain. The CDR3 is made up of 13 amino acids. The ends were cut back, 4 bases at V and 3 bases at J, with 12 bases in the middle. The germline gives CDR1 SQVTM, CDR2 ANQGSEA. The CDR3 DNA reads TGCAGCGTTGCACAAGGACTGGACTATGGCTACACCTTC. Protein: CSVAQGLDYGYTF.

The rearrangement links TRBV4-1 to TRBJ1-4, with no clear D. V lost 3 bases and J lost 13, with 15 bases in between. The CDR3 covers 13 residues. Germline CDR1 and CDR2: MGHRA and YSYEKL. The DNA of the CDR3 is TGCGCCAGCAGCCAGCAATCGGAGCGGCGACTGTTTTTT. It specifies CASSQQSERRLFF.

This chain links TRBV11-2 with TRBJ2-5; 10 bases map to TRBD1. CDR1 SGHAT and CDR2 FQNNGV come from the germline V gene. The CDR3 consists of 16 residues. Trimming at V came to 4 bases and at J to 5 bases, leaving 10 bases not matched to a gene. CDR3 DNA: TGTGCCAGCAGCTCCGGGAACCCGGGACAGGGGGAGACCCAGTACTTC. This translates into CASSSGNPGQGETQYF.

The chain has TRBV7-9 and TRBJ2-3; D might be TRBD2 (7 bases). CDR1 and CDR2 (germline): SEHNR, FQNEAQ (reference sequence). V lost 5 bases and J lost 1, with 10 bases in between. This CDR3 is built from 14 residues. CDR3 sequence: CASSPGGGTDTQYF. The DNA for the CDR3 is TGTGCCAGCAGCCCGGGGGGCGGCACAGATACGCAGTATTTT.

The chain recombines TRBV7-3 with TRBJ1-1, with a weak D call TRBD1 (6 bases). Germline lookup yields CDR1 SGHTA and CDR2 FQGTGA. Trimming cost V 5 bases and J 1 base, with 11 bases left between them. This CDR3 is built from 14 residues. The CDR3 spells CASSPGHQNTEAFF. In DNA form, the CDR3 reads TGTGCCAGCAGCCCGGGACACCAGAACACTGAAGCTTTCTTT.

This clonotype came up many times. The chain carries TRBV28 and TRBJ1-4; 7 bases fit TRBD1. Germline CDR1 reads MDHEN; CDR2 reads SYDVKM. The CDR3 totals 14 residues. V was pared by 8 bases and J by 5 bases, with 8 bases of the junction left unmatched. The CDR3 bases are TGTGCCAGCGTACCGGGACAGCAGAATGAAAAACTGTTTTTT. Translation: CASVPGQQNEKLFF.

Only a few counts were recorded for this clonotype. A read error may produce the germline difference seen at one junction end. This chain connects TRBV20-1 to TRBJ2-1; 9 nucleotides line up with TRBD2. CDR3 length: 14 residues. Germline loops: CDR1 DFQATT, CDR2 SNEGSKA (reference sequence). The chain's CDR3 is CSAKGPAGGHERFF. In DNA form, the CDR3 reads TGCAGTGCTAAGGGACCAGCGGGAGGACATGAGCGGTTCTTC.

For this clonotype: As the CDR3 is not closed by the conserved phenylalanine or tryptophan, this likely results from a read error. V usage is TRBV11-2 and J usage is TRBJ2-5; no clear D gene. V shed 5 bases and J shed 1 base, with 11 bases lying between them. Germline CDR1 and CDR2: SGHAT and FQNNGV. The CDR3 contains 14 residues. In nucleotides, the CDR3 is TGTGCCAGCAGCCCGACCCGAGGCCAAGAGACCCAGTACTGC. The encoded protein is CASSPTRGQETQYC.

In DNA, the CDR3 is TGTGCCAGCAGTTTAGAAATAGGGAAGGCTTTCTTT. Its protein product is CASSLEIGKAFF. The chain has TRBV12-3 or TRBV12-4 and TRBJ1-1; D not resolved. The V end was cut by 1 base, the J end by 11 bases, with 11 bases between. This CDR3 has 12 amino acids.

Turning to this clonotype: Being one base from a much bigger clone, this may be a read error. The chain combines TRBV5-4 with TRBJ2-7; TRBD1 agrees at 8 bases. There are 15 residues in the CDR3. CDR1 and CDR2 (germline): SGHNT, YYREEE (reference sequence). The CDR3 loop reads CASSGRQGIVYKQYF. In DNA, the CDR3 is TGTGCCAGCAGCGGAAGACAGGGGATTGTCTACAAGCAGTACTTC.

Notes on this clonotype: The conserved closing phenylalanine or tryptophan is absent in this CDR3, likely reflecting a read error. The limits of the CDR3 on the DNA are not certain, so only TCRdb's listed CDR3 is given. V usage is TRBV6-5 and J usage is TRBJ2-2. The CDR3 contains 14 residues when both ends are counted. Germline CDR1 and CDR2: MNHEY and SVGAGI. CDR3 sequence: CASSYSRQSGELFC.

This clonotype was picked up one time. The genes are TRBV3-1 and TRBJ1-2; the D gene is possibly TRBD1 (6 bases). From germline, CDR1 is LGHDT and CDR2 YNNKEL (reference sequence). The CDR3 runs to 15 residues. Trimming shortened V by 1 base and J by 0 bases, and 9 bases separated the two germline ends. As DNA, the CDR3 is TGTGCCAGCAGCCAAGGGGGGGCGCCTAACTATGGCTACACCTTC. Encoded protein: CASSQGGAPNYGYTF. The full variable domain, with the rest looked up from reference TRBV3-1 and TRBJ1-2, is DTAVSQTPKYLVTQMGNDKSIKCEQNLGHDTMYWYKQDSKKFLKIMFSYNNKELIINETVPNRFSPKSPDKAHLNLHINSLELGDSAVYFCASSQGGAPNYGYTFGSGTRLTVV.

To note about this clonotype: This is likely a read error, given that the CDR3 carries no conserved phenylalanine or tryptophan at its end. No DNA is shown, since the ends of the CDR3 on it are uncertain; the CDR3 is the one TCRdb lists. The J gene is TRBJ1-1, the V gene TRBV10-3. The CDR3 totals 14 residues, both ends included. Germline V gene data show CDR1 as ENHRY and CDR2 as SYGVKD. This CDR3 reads CAISESGEGTEALS.

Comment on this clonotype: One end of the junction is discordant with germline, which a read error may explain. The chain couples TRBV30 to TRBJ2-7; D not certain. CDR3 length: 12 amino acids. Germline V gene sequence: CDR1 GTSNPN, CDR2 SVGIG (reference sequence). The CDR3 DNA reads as TGTGCCTGGAGTGTTTTGAAGAACGAGCAATACTTC. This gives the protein CAWSVLKNEQYF.

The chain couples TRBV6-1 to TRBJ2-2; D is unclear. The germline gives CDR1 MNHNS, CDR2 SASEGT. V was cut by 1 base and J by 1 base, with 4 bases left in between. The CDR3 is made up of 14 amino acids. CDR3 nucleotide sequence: TGTGCCAGCAGTGAAGTCTTGAACACCGGGGAGCTGTTTTTT. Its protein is CASSEVLNTGELFF.

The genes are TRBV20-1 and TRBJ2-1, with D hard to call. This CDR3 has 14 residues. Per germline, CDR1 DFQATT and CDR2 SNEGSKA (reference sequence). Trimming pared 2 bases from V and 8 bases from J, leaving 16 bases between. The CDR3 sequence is CSARPPQTHYEQFF. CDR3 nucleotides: TGCAGTGCTAGACCCCCCCAGACCCACTATGAGCAGTTCTTC.

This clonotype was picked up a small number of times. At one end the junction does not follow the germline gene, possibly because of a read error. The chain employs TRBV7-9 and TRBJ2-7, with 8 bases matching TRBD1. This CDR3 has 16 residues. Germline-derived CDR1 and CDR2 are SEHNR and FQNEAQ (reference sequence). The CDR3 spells CASSPETGASSSEKYF. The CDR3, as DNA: TGTGCCAGCAGCCCGGAGACAGGGGCCTCGTCTAGCGAGAAGTACTTC.

CDR3 residues: CASSLGLAGTQYF. CDR3 coding DNA: TGTGCCAGCAGCCTCGGTCTAGCGGGGACCCAGTACTTC. This chain joins TRBV12-3 or TRBV12-4 and TRBJ2-5; TRBD2 matches 8 bases. This CDR3 comprises 13 residues. V shed 6 bases, J shed 7 bases, and the junction held 7 bases outside the gene matches.

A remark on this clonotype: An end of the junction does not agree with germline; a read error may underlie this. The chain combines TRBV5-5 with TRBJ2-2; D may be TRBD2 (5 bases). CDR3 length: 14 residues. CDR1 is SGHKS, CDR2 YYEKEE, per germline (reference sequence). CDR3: CASSLASESGELSF. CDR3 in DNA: TGTGCCAGCAGCTTGGCGTCAGAATCCGGGGAGCTGTCTTTT.

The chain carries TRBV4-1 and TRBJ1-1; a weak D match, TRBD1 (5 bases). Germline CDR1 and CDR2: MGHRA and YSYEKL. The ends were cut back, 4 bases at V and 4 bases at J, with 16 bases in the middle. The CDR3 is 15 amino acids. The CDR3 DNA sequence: TGCGCCAGCAGCCCAACCGTGACAGTTCTCACTGAAGCTTTCTTT. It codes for CASSPTVTVLTEAFF.

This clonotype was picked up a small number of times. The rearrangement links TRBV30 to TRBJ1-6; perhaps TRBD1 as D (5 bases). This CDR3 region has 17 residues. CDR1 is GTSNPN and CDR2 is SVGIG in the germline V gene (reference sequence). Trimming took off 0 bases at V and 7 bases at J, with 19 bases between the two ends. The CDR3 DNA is TGTGCCTGGAGTGTACGGGCAGGGTTGTGGCTAAATTCACCCCTCCACTTT. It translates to CAWSVRAGLWLNSPLHF.

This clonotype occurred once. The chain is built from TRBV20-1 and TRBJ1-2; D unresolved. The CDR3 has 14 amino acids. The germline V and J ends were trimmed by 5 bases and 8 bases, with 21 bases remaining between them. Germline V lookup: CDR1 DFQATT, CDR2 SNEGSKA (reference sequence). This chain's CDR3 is CSAGTGPRVGGYTF. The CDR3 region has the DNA TGCAGTGCTGGTACCGGGCCCCGAGTGGGGGGCTACACCTTC.

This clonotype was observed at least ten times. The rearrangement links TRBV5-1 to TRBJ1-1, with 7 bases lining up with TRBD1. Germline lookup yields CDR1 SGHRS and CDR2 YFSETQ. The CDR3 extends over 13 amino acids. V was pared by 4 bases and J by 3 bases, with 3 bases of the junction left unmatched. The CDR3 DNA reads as TGCGCCAGCAGCCCCGGACAGGACACTGAAGCTTTCTTT. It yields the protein CASSPGQDTEAFF.

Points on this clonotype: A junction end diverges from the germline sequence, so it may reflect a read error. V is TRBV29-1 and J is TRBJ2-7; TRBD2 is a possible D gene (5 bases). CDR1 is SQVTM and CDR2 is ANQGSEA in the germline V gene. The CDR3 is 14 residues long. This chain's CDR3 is CSDVSRQSEGERYF. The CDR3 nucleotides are TGCAGCGATGTTAGTAGACAAAGTGAGGGCGAGCGGTACTTC.

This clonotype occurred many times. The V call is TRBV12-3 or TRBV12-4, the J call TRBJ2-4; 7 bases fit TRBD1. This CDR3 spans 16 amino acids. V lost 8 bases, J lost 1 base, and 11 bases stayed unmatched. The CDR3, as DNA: TGTGCCAGCCGGAAAACAGGGGAGCGGGCCAAAAACATTCAGTACTTC. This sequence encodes CASRKTGERAKNIQYF.